This TCR beta chain was retrieved from a study of blood T cell repertoires in COVID-19. At the level of the study: Samples came from the United States, Italy and Spain, spanning acute and convalescent COVID-19. Sources were T cells, B-cell-depleted T cells, or PBMCs; the material itself was cDNA or gDNA.

Only in-frame clones appear in the TCRdb table, and some are missing; sequencing was by immunoSEQ multiplex PCR. The profile shows 200,000 to 250,000 clones, around nine tenths of them singletons. Germline V gene lookup returns CDR1 KGHSH and CDR2 LQKENI. The CDR3 contains 16 residues. The ends were cut back, 2 bases at V and 7 bases at J, with 17 bases in the middle. This clonotype was sampled from a woman aged 55-75 years with acute or convalescent COVID-19. Sequencing was carried out using peripheral blood. This chain links TRBV18 with TRBJ1-4; a weak D match, TRBD1 (6 bases). The CDR3, as DNA: TGTGCCAGCTCACCAGCAACGCGGACAGACCCTGAAAAACTGTTTTTT. This sequence encodes CASSPATRTDPEKLFF. Using reference TRBV18 and TRBJ1-4 for the parts outside the CDR3, the full variable domain is NAGVMQNPRHLVRRRGQEARLRCSPMKGHSHVYWYRQLPEEGLKFMVYLQKENIIDESGMPKERFSAEFPKEGPSILRIQQVVRGDSAAYFCASSPATRTDPEKLFFGSGTQLSVL.